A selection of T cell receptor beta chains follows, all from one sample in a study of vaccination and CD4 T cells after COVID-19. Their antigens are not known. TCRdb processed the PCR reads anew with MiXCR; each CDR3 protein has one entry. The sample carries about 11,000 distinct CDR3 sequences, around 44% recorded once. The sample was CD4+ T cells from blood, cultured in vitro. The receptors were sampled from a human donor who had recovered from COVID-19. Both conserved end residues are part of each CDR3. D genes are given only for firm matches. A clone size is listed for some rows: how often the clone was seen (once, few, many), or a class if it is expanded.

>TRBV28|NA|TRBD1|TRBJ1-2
CASSPVRTGGTYGYTF
TGTGCCAGCAGCCCCGTAAGGACAGGGGGGACCTATGGCTACACCTTC
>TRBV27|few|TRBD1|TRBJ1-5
CASSLLGQLHQPQHF
TGTGCCAGCAGTTTATTGGGACAGCTTCATCAGCCCCAGCATTTT
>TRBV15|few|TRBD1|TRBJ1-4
CATSRDRQGNEKLFF
TGTGCCACCAGCAGAGACCGACAGGGTAATGAAAAACTGTTTTTT
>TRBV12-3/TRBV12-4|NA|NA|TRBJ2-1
CASSSFNEQFF
TGTGCCAGCAGTTCTTTCAATGAGCAGTTCTTC
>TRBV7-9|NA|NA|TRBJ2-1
CASSPRGGPYNEQFF
TGTGCCAGCAGCCCAAGGGGGGGACCCTACAATGAGCAGTTCTTC
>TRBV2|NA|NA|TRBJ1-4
CASNGLGRSIDGLFF
TGTGCCAGCAATGGCCTTGGACGGTCGATAGATGGACTGTTTTTT
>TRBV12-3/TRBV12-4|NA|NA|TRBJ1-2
CASSFGQNYGYTF
TGTGCCAGCAGTTTTGGACAGAACTATGGCTACACCTTC
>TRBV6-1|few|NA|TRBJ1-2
CASSEIHGYTF
TGTGCCAGCAGTGAAATCCATGGCTACACCTTC
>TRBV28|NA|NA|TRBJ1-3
CASSFGVEAGNTIYF
TGTGCCAGCAGTTTTGGGGTAGAAGCTGGAAACACCATATATTTT
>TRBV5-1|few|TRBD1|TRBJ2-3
CASSLEGASTDTQYF
TGCGCCAGCAGCTTGGAGGGGGCCAGCACAGATACGCAGTATTTT
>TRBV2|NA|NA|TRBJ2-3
CASSPRGGYTDTQYF
TGTGCCAGCAGTCCTAGGGGGGGATACACAGATACGCAGTATTTT
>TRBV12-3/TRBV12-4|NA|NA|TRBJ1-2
CASSPLLANYGYTF
TGTGCCAGCAGTCCCCTGTTAGCTAACTATGGCTACACCTTC
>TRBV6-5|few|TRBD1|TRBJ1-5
CASSSRGSGNQPQHF
TGTGCCAGCAGTTCCAGGGGGTCGGGCAATCAGCCCCAGCATTTT
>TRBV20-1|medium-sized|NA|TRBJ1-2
CSINQGTNYGYTF
TGCAGTATTAATCAGGGCACTAACTATGGCTACACCTTC
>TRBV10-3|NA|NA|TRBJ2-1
CASSLTKYEQFF
TGTGCCAGTTCCTTAACTAAATACGAGCAGTTCTTC
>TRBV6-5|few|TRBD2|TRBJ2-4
CASSSTTGGRLENIQYF
TGTGCCAGCAGTTCCACGACGGGGGGAAGGCTTGAAAACATTCAGTACTTC
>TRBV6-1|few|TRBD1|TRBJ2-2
CASSIRGLGAGELFF
TGTGCCAGCAGTATTAGGGGGCTAGGTGCCGGGGAGCTGTTTTTT
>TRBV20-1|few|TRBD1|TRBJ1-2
CSARDTTGAGGYTF
TGCAGTGCTAGGGACACGACAGGGGCGGGAGGCTACACCTTC
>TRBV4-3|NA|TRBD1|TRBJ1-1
CASSQDPWTGSEAFF
TGCGCCAGCAGCCAAGATCCCTGGACAGGGTCTGAAGCTTTCTTT
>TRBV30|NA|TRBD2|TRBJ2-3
CAWELAGATHTQYF
TGTGCCTGGGAATTAGCGGGGGCGACACATACGCAGTATTTT
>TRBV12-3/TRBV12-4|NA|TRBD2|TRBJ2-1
CASTTSGGYNEQFF
TGTGCCAGCACCACGAGCGGGGGATACAATGAGCAGTTCTTC
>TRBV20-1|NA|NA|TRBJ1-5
CSARDNGALSNQPQHF
TGCAGTGCTAGAGATAATGGGGCCCTTAGCAATCAGCCCCAGCATTTT
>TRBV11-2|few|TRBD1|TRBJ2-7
CASSLVGQGANEQYF
TGTGCCAGCAGCTTAGTGGGACAGGGGGCTAACGAGCAGTACTTC
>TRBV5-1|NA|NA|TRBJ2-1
CASSLNEQDNEQFF
TGCGCCAGCAGCTTGAACGAACAGGACAATGAGCAGTTCTTC
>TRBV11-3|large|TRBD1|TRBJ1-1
CASSPPQGQLNTEAFF
TGTGCCAGCAGCCCCCCCCAGGGACAGTTGAACACTGAAGCTTTCTTT
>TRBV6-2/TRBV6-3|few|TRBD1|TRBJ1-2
CASSRLYNRGALGYTF
TGTGCCAGCAGTAGACTCTACAACAGGGGTGCGCTTGGCTACACCTTC
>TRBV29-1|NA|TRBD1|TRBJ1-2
CSVDETGGNYGYTF
TGCAGCGTTGACGAAACAGGGGGAAACTATGGCTACACCTTC
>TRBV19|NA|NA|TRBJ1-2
CASRDLYGYTF
TGTGCCAGTAGGGACCTCTATGGCTACACCTTC
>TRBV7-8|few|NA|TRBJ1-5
CASSLGQTLSNQPQHF
TGTGCCAGCAGCTTGGGACAAACCCTTAGCAATCAGCCCCAGCATTTT
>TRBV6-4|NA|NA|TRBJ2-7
CASSYIIWSPHSYEQYF
TGTGCCAGCAGCTATATCATTTGGTCCCCTCATTCCTACGAGCAGTACTTC
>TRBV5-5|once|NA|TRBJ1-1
CASSLVFTRTRVGAFF
TGTGCCAGCAGCTTGGTTTTTACCAGAACCCGCGTCGGGGCTTTCTTT
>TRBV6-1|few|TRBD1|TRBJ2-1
CASRTGQGGTNEQFF
TGTGCCAGCAGAACGGGACAGGGGGGTACAAATGAGCAGTTCTTC
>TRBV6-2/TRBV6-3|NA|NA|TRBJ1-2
CASSTNIRGDYGYTF
TGTGCCAGCAGTACTAACATTCGAGGAGATTATGGCTACACCTTC
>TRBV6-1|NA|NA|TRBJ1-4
CASSEGEKLFF
TGTGCCAGCAGCGAGGGAGAAAAACTGTTTTTT
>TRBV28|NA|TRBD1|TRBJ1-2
CASSLAGTGYGYGYTF
TGTGCCAGCAGTTTGGCCGGGACAGGGTACGGCTATGGCTACACCTTC
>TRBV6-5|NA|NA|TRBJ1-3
CASSYSPRPSSGNTIYF
TGTGCCAGCAGTTACTCCCCGCGCCCCTCCTCTGGAAACACCATATATTTT
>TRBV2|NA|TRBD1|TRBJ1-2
CASSGDRLFTYGYTF
TGTGCCAGCAGTGGGGACAGACTTTTCACCTATGGCTACACCTTC
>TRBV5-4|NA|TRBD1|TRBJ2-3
CATDARDRGTDTQYF
TGTGCCACTGACGCCCGGGACAGGGGGACAGATACGCAGTATTTT
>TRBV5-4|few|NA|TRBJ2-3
CASSIGTYTDTQYF
TGTGCCAGCAGCATCGGGACTTACACAGATACGCAGTATTTT
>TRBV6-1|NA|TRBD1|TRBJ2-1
CASREDRLTLNEQFF
TGTGCCAGCAGAGAGGACAGGCTCACCCTAAATGAGCAGTTCTTC
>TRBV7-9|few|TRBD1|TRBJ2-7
CASSATGQGSYEQYF
TGTGCCAGCAGCGCGACGGGACAGGGGAGCTACGAGCAGTACTTC